One and the same sample provided the 15 T cell receptor beta chains below, sequenced in a study of blood T cell repertoires in COVID-19. Sequenced by immunoSEQ multiplex PCR; TCRdb stores in-frame clones only, minus some. The sample holds 350,000 to 500,000 clones; 70% to 90% are singletons and the top ten take roughly 1.4%. Sequenced input: PBMCs or T cells enriched from blood (not recorded which). The receptors were sampled from a woman under 30 who had been exposed to COVID-19.

J is TRBJ2-7 and V is TRBV27; TRBD1 matches 7 bases. This CDR3 contains 14 residues. The germline V gene encodes CDR1 MNHEY and CDR2 SMNVEV (reference sequence). V dropped 4 bases and J dropped 3; count of bases not matched to a gene: 6. The CDR3 DNA reads TGTGCCAGCAGTTCTACCGGGACAGTCTACGAGCAGTACTTC. Translation gives CASSSTGTVYEQYF.

The chain uses TRBV12-5 and TRBJ2-1, with 11 nucleotides matching TRBD2. CDR3 size: 20 residues. V dropped 0 bases and J dropped 7; count of bases not matched to a gene: 17. The germline V gene has CDR1 LGHNT and CDR2 FRNRAP. CDR3 nucleotides: TGTGCTAGTGGTTTGGTGATAGCGGGAGGGCGAGGGGCTGCAAGTAATGAGCAGTTCTTC. It translates to CASGLVIAGGRGAASNEQFF.

V usage is TRBV7-2 and J usage is TRBJ2-1; the D gene is possibly TRBD2 (7 bases). This CDR3 has 14 amino acids. Per the germline V gene, CDR1 is SGHTA and CDR2 is FQGNSA. Trimming left V 3 bases short and J 9 bases short, with 15 bases between. The CDR3 protein is CASSFKGGAREQFF. For the CDR3, the DNA is TGTGCCAGCAGCTTCAAAGGGGGGGCACGTGAGCAGTTCTTC. The full variable domain, with the rest looked up from reference TRBV7-2 and TRBJ2-1, is GAGVSQSPSNKVTEKGKDVELRCDPISGHTALYWYRQSLGQGLEFLIYFQGNSAPDKSGLPSDRFSAERTGGSVSTLTIQRTQQEDSAVYLCASSFKGGAREQFFGPGTRLTVL.

This chain joins TRBV13 and TRBJ2-7; 7 nucleotides align to TRBD1. Per germline, CDR1 PRHDT and CDR2 FYEKMQ (reference sequence). Germline trimming cut 5 bases from V and 0 bases from J; bases unmatched to any gene: 10. The CDR3 length is 16 residues. This CDR3 reads CASSPPQGESSYEQYF. The CDR3 nucleotides are TGTGCCAGCAGCCCCCCCCAGGGGGAGAGCTCCTACGAGCAGTACTTC.

This chain joins TRBV4-1 and TRBJ2-5; 9 nucleotides match TRBD2. The CDR3 has 17 residues. V shed 0 bases, J shed 3 bases, and the junction held 8 bases outside the gene matches. Germline V gene sequence: CDR1 MGHRA, CDR2 YSYEKL. CDR3 in amino acids: CASSQDRGASGKETQYF. The CDR3 DNA sequence: TGCGCCAGCAGCCAAGACCGTGGGGCTAGCGGGAAAGAGACCCAGTACTTC.

This clone has only a few counts. The chain joins TRBV18 to TRBJ1-5; 8 bases are a match to TRBD1. CDR1 KGHSH and CDR2 LQKENI come from the germline V gene. The CDR3 sequence is 16 residues long. Unmatched junction bases numbered 13, after V lost 5 bases and J lost 7 bases. This chain's CDR3 is CASSTGQGGPGQPQHF. CDR3 bases: TGTGCCAGCTCAACCGGACAGGGTGGTCCCGGGCAGCCCCAGCATTTT.

The J gene is TRBJ1-3, the V gene TRBV6-1, with a weak D call TRBD1 (6 bases). The germline CDR1 and CDR2 sequences are MNHNS and SASEGT. V shed 4 bases and J shed 4 bases, with 20 bases lying between them. The CDR3 spans 17 residues. The CDR3 bases are TGTGCCAGCAGTGGGAAGTACAGGGCACTAAGCGGAAACACCATATATTTT. Amino acid sequence: CASSGKYRALSGNTIYF.

V and J are TRBV28 and TRBJ2-3; tentatively, D is TRBD1 (5 bases). This CDR3 comprises 17 residues. V lost 4 bases and J lost 5, with 22 bases in between. In germline, CDR1 is MDHEN, CDR2 SYDVKM. The CDR3 is CASSSSPPVQGRDTQYF. The CDR3 DNA follows: TGTGCCAGCAGTTCCTCGCCCCCGGTTCAGGGAAGAGATACGCAGTATTTT.

The gene calls are TRBV3-1 (or the pseudogene TRBV3-2) and TRBJ1-1; 7 positions agree with TRBD1. The CDR3 extends over 14 amino acids. The V gene's germline CDR1 is LGHDT and CDR2 YNNKEL (reference sequence). The V segment lost 2 bases and the J segment 1 base; nucleotides outside the gene matches: 1. The CDR3 nucleotides read TGTGCCAGCAGCCAAAACAGGGGGAACACTGAAGCTTTCTTT. This sequence encodes CASSQNRGNTEAFF.

This chain links TRBV6-5 with TRBJ2-7; D ambiguous. Germline V CDR1 and CDR2: MNHEY, SVGAGI. Trimming left V 6 bases short and J 5 bases short, with 20 bases between. There are 15 residues in the CDR3. The CDR3 DNA reads as TGTGCCAGCAGCGCTACCTTCCAGGCGTCCCACGAGCAGTACTTC. It codes for CASSATFQASHEQYF.

This clone was recorded only once. J is TRBJ1-1 and V is TRBV5-1; TRBD1 might be the D (6 bases). V was clipped by 0 bases and J by 5 bases, with 11 bases between them. Germline V lookup: CDR1 SGHRS, CDR2 YFSETQ. This CDR3 has 14 residues. CDR3 residues: CASSLGLGGTEAFF. The CDR3 DNA is TGCGCCAGCAGCTTGGGATTAGGGGGAACTGAAGCTTTCTTT. Complete variable domain (other parts from reference TRBV5-1 and TRBJ1-1): KAGVTQTPRYLIKTRGQQVTLSCSPISGHRSVSWYQQTPGQGLQFLFEYFSETQRNKGNFPGRFSGRQFSNSRSEMNVSTLELGDSALYLCASSLGLGGTEAFFGQGTRLTVV.

The chain carries TRBV19 and TRBJ2-5, with D uncertain. The ends were cut back, 7 bases at V and 1 base at J, with 16 bases in the middle. From germline, CDR1 is LNHDA and CDR2 SQIVND (reference sequence). The CDR3 consists of 15 residues. The CDR3 nucleotides read TGTGCCAGTACCGTCCCCGTCTCCTTCCAAGAGACCCAGTACTTC. Its protein product is CASTVPVSFQETQYF.

Only a few counts were recorded for this clone. V is TRBV28 and J is TRBJ2-5, with 7 bases fitting TRBD1. This CDR3 has 14 residues. CDR1 and CDR2 (germline): MDHEN, SYDVKM. The junction had 6 bases not matched to a gene; V was cut back by 6 bases and J by 2 bases. CDR3 DNA sequence: TGTGCCAGCAGCTCCGGGACAGTACAAGAGACCCAGTACTTC. Protein: CASSSGTVQETQYF. Full variable domain (remainder filled in from reference TRBV28 and TRBJ2-5): DVKVTQSSRYLVKRTGEKVFLECVQDMDHENMFWYRQDPGLGLRLIYFSYDVKMKEKGDIPEGYSVSREKKERFSLILESASTNQTSMYLCASSSGTVQETQYFGPGTRLLVL.

The V call is TRBV9, the J call TRBJ2-5; possibly TRBD1 for D (5 bases). Germline V gives CDR1 SGDLS, CDR2 YYNGEE. V lost 2 bases, J lost 5 bases, and 16 bases lay in between. The length of the CDR3 is 15 residues. In DNA form, the CDR3 reads TGTGCCAGCAGCGTGACCCCGCAGGGTTCGGAGACCCAGTACTTC. Translating it yields CASSVTPQGSETQYF.

The chain is built from TRBV2 and TRBJ2-5; tentatively, D is TRBD1 (6 bases). Germline assignment: CDR1 SNHLY and CDR2 FYNNEI. Deletions cut 1 base from V and 5 bases from J, with 14 bases between. The CDR3 consists of 15 residues. The CDR3 sequence: CASSEEGGRHETQYF. CDR3 bases: TGTGCCAGCAGTGAAGAAGGGGGAAGGCATGAGACCCAGTACTTC.